The rows below give T cell receptor beta chains drawn from one sample of a study of beta chain features in type 1 diabetes. The repertoire was sequenced with immunoSEQ multiplex PCR; TCRdb's copy has only in-frame clones and lacks some. The sample carries a few hundred thousand clones, 9.6% recorded once. Sequenced: naive CD4+ T cells from blood. These receptors all stem from a woman in her late teens or twenties in good health. CDR3s include the opening cysteine and the closing phenylalanine or tryptophan. D genes are given only for firm matches. The listing skips clone size in some rows; elsewhere it reads once, few, many or a size class.

abundance,v_gene,j_gene,d_gene,CDR3aa,CDR3nt
NA,TRBV7-9,TRBJ2-4,TRBD2,CASSLDGGDIQYF,TGTGCCAGCAGCTTAGACGGGGGGGACATTCAGTACTTC
NA,TRBV5-1,TRBJ1-1,NA,CASSFSLGGMNTEAFF,TGCGCCAGCAGCTTCTCCCTCGGGGGGATGAACACTGAAGCTTTCTTT
NA,TRBV11-2,TRBJ1-2,NA,CASSSDRDKTNGYTF,TGTGCCAGCAGCTCCGACCGGGACAAGACGAATGGCTACACCTTC
few,TRBV6-1,TRBJ2-1,TRBD2,CASRLSGEYEQFF,TGTGCCAGCAGGCTAAGCGGGGAGTATGAGCAGTTCTTC
many,TRBV29-1,TRBJ2-5,TRBD1,CSVYRGGSVETQYF,TGCAGCGTCTACAGGGGCGGTTCGGTGGAGACCCAGTACTTC
few,TRBV29-1,TRBJ2-2,TRBD2,CSVERGLRGGANTGELFF,TGCAGCGTTGAGAGGGGCCTGCGGGGGGGCGCGAACACCGGGGAGCTGTTTTTT
NA,TRBV7-9,TRBJ2-1,NA,CASSLVGGESSYNEQFF,TGTGCCAGCAGCTTAGTAGGTGGGGAGAGCTCCTACAATGAGCAGTTCTTC
few,TRBV18,TRBJ1-1,NA,CASSPGGFTEAFF,TGTGCCAGCTCACCAGGGGGGTTCACTGAAGCTTTCTTT
NA,TRBV13,TRBJ2-2,NA,CASSLMGHYTGELFF,TGTGCCAGCAGCTTGATGGGACATTACACCGGGGAGCTGTTTTTT
NA,TRBV5-7,TRBJ1-2,NA,CASSLAIHRVRGYGYTF,TGTGCCAGCAGCTTGGCCATACACAGGGTTCGTGGCTATGGCTACACCTTC
NA,TRBV5-1,TRBJ2-1,TRBD1,CASSPGTGLPNEQFF,TGCGCCAGCAGCCCGGGGACAGGGCTCCCCAATGAGCAGTTCTTC
few,TRBV9,TRBJ1-1,TRBD1,CASSKKQGANTEAFF,TGTGCCAGCAGCAAAAAACAGGGGGCGAACACTGAAGCTTTCTTT
NA,TRBV7-9,TRBJ2-3,NA,CASSSSAGTTDTQYF,TGTGCCAGCAGCAGCTCGGCGGGGACGACAGATACGCAGTATTTT
many,TRBV15,TRBJ2-7,NA,CATSRGAGQYF,TGTGCCACCAGCAGAGGTGCGGGGCAGTACTTC
few,TRBV5-1,TRBJ2-1,TRBD2,CASSWGLAGSYNEQFF,TGCGCCAGCAGCTGGGGACTAGCGGGCTCCTACAATGAGCAGTTCTTC
few,TRBV29-1,TRBJ2-7,TRBD2,CSVARLAGYEQYF,TGCAGCGTTGCTAGACTAGCGGGATACGAGCAGTACTTC
NA,TRBV7-6,TRBJ2-7,TRBD1,CASSLSTGAYEQYF,TGTGCCAGCAGCTTGTCGACAGGGGCCTACGAGCAGTACTTC
few,TRBV30,TRBJ2-7,NA,CAWSVSVREQYF,TGTGCCTGGAGTGTATCAGTACGCGAGCAGTACTTC
NA,TRBV25-1,TRBJ2-5,TRBD2,CASSEGLAGGETQYF,TGTGCCAGCAGTGAGGGACTAGCGGGAGGTGAGACCCAGTACTTC
NA,TRBV5-1,TRBJ1-1,NA,CASSLAFVNTEAFF,TGCGCCAGCAGCTTGGCCTTTGTGAACACTGAAGCTTTCTTT
NA,TRBV2,TRBJ1-5,NA,CASSVNREGSNQPQHF,TGTGCCAGCAGTGTAAACAGGGAGGGGAGCAATCAGCCCCAGCATTTT
few,TRBV6-5,TRBJ2-7,NA,CASSPGADSYEQYF,TGTGCCAGCAGCCCAGGGGCCGACAGCTACGAGCAGTACTTC
few,TRBV6-5,TRBJ2-3,NA,CASSRLYTQYF,TGTGCCAGCAGCCGACTCTATACGCAGTATTTT
few,TRBV19,TRBJ2-3,TRBD1,CASRTNRGATTDTQYF,TGTGCCAGTAGAACAAACAGGGGGGCCACCACAGATACGCAGTATTTT
NA,TRBV4-1,TRBJ1-4,NA,CASSQDDLGGEKLFF,TGCGCCAGCAGCCAAGACGACCTCGGCGGGGAAAAACTGTTTTTT
few,TRBV4-1,TRBJ1-2,NA,CASSHETAPRGYTF,TGTGCCAGCAGCCATGAGACAGCCCCAAGGGGCTACACCTTC
few,TRBV30,TRBJ2-3,TRBD1,CAWSVRQGVPDTQYF,TGTGCCTGGAGTGTACGGCAGGGGGTCCCAGATACGCAGTATTTT
few,TRBV5-4,TRBJ1-1,NA,CASSFSSNTEAFF,TGTGCCAGCAGCTTTTCCAGTAACACTGAAGCTTTCTTT
NA,TRBV27,TRBJ1-2,NA,CASSLTGSYGYTF,TGTGCCAGCAGTTTAACGGGAAGCTATGGCTACACCTTC
NA,TRBV5-1,TRBJ2-1,TRBD2,CASSFSGAYNEQFF,TGCGCCAGCAGCTTTAGCGGGGCTTACAATGAGCAGTTCTTC
NA,TRBV9,TRBJ2-5,NA,CASSVSARGGLKIFETQYF,TGTGCCAGCAGCGTATCGGCGAGGGGGGGGCTTAAAATTTTTGAGACCCAGTACTTC
few,TRBV12-5,TRBJ1-1,NA,CASDQGYGTEAFF,TGTGCTAGTGACCAGGGATATGGCACTGAAGCTTTCTTT
NA,TRBV12-5,TRBJ1-6,NA,CASALDRGSPLHF,TGTGCTAGTGCCTTAGACAGAGGTTCACCCCTCCACTTT
few,TRBV18,TRBJ1-1,NA,CASSQSGNTEAFF,TGTGCCAGCTCACAATCGGGGAACACTGAAGCTTTCTTT
NA,TRBV7-9,TRBJ2-5,TRBD2,CASTRGGLAGGNFQETQYF,TGTGCCAGCACCCGGGGCGGGCTAGCGGGAGGGAACTTCCAAGAGACCCAGTACTTC
NA,TRBV5-4,TRBJ1-1,NA,CASSAATTNTEAFF,TGTGCCAGCAGCGCAGCGACTACCAACACTGAAGCTTTCTTT
NA,TRBV7-9,TRBJ2-7,TRBD1,CASSLERDRVAYEQYF,TGTGCCAGCAGCTTAGAACGGGACAGGGTTGCCTACGAGCAGTACTTC
NA,TRBV7-9,TRBJ2-1,TRBD2,CASSLETSGSNEQFF,TGTGCCAGCAGCTTAGAGACTAGCGGGAGCAATGAGCAGTTCTTC
NA,TRBV27,TRBJ1-2,TRBD1,CASRTSRQGIYGYTF,TGTGCCAGCAGGACAAGCCGACAGGGGATCTATGGCTACACCTTC
NA,TRBV4-1,TRBJ1-1,NA,CASSRGGTNTEAFF,TGCGCCAGCAGCCGGGGGGGGACGAACACTGAAGCTTTCTTT
NA,TRBV27,TRBJ1-2,NA,CASSFFQGYGYTF,TGTGCCAGCAGTTTTTTCCAGGGGTATGGCTACACCTTC
few,TRBV5-4,TRBJ1-2,TRBD1,CASSHQGAYYGYTF,TGTGCCAGCAGCCACCAGGGGGCGTACTATGGCTACACCTTC
few,TRBV7-3,TRBJ2-3,NA,CASSSPTRTDTQYF,TGTGCCAGCAGCTCCCCGACTCGCACAGATACGCAGTATTTT
NA,TRBV14,TRBJ2-7,TRBD2,CASSQELSLAADEQYF,TGTGCCAGCAGCCAAGAATTGTCCCTAGCGGCTGACGAGCAGTACTTC
few,TRBV5-6,TRBJ1-5,TRBD1,CASSLGQGVRGNQPQHF,TGTGCCAGCAGCTTGGGACAGGGGGTTCGGGGCAATCAGCCCCAGCATTTT
few,TRBV19,TRBJ1-5,TRBD1,CASSRQTGGASQPQHF,TGTGCCAGTAGTCGGCAGACAGGGGGCGCGAGCCAGCCCCAGCATTTT
NA,TRBV5-1,TRBJ1-1,NA,CASSSDPTAPVEAFF,TGCGCCAGCAGCTCTGACCCGACAGCCCCCGTGGAAGCTTTCTTT
few,TRBV11-1,TRBJ2-2,TRBD2,CASSLYTGTSGTGELFF,TGTGCCAGCAGCCTTTATACCGGGACTAGCGGCACCGGGGAGCTGTTTTTT
NA,TRBV25-1,TRBJ1-2,NA,CASSGYGYTF,TGTGCCAGCAGCGGCTATGGCTACACCTTC
few,TRBV30,TRBJ1-5,TRBD1,CAWAPGQGNQPQHF,TGTGCCTGGGCCCCGGGACAGGGGAATCAGCCCCAGCATTTT
few,TRBV7-9,TRBJ1-2,NA,CASSPGELYGYTF,TGTGCCAGCAGCCCAGGGGAGCTCTATGGCTACACCTTC
NA,TRBV19,TRBJ1-2,TRBD1,CASTEGTGVPNYGYTF,TGTGCCAGTACCGAAGGGACAGGGGTCCCTAACTATGGCTACACCTTC
few,TRBV2,TRBJ2-7,NA,CASSEMVAGGSF,NA